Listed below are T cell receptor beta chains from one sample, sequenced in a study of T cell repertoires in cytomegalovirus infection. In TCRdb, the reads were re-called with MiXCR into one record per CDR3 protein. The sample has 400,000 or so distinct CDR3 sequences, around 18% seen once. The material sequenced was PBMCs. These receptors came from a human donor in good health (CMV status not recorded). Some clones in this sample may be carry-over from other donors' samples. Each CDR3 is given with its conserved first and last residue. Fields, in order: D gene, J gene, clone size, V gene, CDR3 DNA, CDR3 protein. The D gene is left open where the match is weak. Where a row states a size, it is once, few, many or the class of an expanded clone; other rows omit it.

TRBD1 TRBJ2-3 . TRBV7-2 TGTGCCAGCAGCTCTGGTGGGACAGGGGTTTCAGATACGCAGTATTTT CASSSGGTGVSDTQYF
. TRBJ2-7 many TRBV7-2 TGTGCCAGCAGCGCCCAGGGCTACGAGCAGTACTTC CASSAQGYEQYF
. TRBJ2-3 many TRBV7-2 TGTGCCAGCAGTCTAGCGATCACAGATACGCAGTATTTT CASSLAITDTQYF
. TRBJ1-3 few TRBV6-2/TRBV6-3 TGTGCCAGCAGTCGGGACGGAGGAGGAAACACCATATATTTT CASSRDGGGNTIYF
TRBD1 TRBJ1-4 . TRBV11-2 TGTGCCAGCAGCTTAGTAGGGACAGCTAATGAAAAACTGTTTTTT CASSLVGTANEKLFF
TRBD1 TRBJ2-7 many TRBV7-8 TGTGCCAGCACGCCGAAGGACAGGTATAACGCCTACGAGCAGTACTTC CASTPKDRYNAYEQYF
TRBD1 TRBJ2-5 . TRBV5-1 TGCGCCAGCAGCCTGGGACAGTCTCAAGAGACCCAGTACTTC CASSLGQSQETQYF
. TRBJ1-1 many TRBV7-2 TGTGCCAGCAGCTCATCGTTACAGCTTATGAACACTGAAGCTTTCTTT CASSSSLQLMNTEAFF
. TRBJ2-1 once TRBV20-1 TGCAGTGCTGGGGGTCCCTCCGGGAATGAGCAGTTCTTC CSAGGPSGNEQFF
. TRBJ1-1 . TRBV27 TGTGCCAGCAGCACCCTTCGGGGGCGGAACACTGAAGCTTTCTTT CASSTLRGRNTEAFF
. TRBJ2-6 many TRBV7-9 TGTGCCAGCAGCTTCGAGAGTGGGTCTGGGGCCAACGTCCTGACTTTC CASSFESGSGANVLTF
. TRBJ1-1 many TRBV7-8 TGTGCCAGCAGCCTCCAGACCGGGGTGGGAACTGAAGCTTTCTTT CASSLQTGVGTEAFF
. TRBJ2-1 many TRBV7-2 TGTGCCAGCAGCTGGTTCGAGCAATCTTACTCCTACAATGAGCAGTTCTTC CASSWFEQSYSYNEQFF
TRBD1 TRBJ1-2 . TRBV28 TGTGCCAGCACCAACAGGGGAAGTAGCTATGGCTACACCTTC CASTNRGSSYGYTF
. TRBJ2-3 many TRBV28 TGTGCCAGCAGTGGCCCTCCAGATACGCAGTATTTT CASSGPPDTQYF
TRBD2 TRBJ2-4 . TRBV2 TGTGCCAGCAGTGTACCCACTAGCGGGGGGATTCAGTACTTC CASSVPTSGGIQYF
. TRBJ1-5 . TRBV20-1 TGCAGTGCTAGGAATAGCAATCAGCCCCAGCATTTT CSARNSNQPQHF
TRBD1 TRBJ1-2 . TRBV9 TGTGCCAGCAGCAAGACAGGGGATGGCTACACCTTC CASSKTGDGYTF
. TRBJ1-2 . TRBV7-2 TGTGCCAGCAGCCCCGGGGGGGGGGCCGAGATCTATGGCTACACCTTC CASSPGGGAEIYGYTF
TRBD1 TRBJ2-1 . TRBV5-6 TGTGCCAGCAGCTTCGGGACAGGGGTAGTGGGGCAGTTCTTC CASSFGTGVVGQFF
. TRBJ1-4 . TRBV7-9 TGTGCCAGCAGCGGCAGGGAGAGGTTTTATGGGAAGGAAAAACTGTTTTTT CASSGRERFYGKEKLFF
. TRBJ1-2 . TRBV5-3 TGTGCCAGCAGCTTGGGTCGTGACCCCGGCTACTATGGCTACACCTTC CASSLGRDPGYYGYTF
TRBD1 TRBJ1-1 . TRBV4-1 TGCGCCAGCAGCCAACCACGGGACAGGGCGGTTGAAGCTTTCTTT CASSQPRDRAVEAFF
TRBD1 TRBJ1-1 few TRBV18 TGTGCCAGCTCAAGACAAGGGGGCGACACTGAAGCTTTCTTT CASSRQGGDTEAFF
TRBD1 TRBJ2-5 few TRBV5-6 TGTGCCAGCAGCTTGGTGGACAGGGAGCAAGAGACCCAGTACTTC CASSLVDREQETQYF
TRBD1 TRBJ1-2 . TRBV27 TGTGCCAGCGGCGGACAGGGCCTTACCCTCTGGGGCTACACCTTC CASGGQGLTLWGYTF
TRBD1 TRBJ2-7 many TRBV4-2 TGTGCCAGCAGCCAAGATCAGCGAGGGGGCTACTACGAGCAGTACTTC CASSQDQRGGYYEQYF
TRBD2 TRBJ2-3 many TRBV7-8 TGTGCCAGCACCGGGACTACAAGAAGCCGAGATACGCAGTATTTT CASTGTTRSRDTQYF
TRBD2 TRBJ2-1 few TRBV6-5 TGTGCCAGCAGTTATGCGCCTAGCGGGGCAAACAATGAGCAGTTCTTC CASSYAPSGANNEQFF
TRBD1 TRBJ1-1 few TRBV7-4 TGTGCCAGCAGCCCTCCGGACAGGGGAACTGAAGCTTTCTTT CASSPPDRGTEAFF
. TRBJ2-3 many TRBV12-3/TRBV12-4 TGTGCCAGCAGACCTCCTGGGGTCACAGATACGCAGTATTTT CASRPPGVTDTQYF
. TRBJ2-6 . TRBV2 TGTGCCGGCAGTGTTACAGGGAATGGGGCCAACGTCCTGACTTTC CAGSVTGNGANVLTF
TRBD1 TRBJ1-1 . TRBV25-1 TGTGCCAGCAGTGAAGTACAGGGGCTGAACACTGAAGCTTTCTTT CASSEVQGLNTEAFF
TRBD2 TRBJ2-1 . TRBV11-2 TGTGCCAGCAGCTCACCGGGACTAGCTATAAATGAGCAGTTCTTC CASSSPGLAINEQFF
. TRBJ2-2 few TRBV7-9 TGTGCCAGCAGCTTCTGGGACATTGACACCGGGGAGCTGTTTTTT CASSFWDIDTGELFF
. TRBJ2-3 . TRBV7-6 TGTGCCAGCAGCTTAGTTCCCGGAACAGATACGCAGTATTTT CASSLVPGTDTQYF
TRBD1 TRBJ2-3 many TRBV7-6 TGTGCCAGCAGTCGGACAGGGGCGGATACGCAGTATTTT CASSRTGADTQYF
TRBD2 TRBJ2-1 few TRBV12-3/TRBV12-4 TGTGCCAGCAGGGTAACCGGGACTAGCAATGAGCAGTTCTTC CASRVTGTSNEQFF
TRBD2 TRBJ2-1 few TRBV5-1 TGCGCCAGCAGCTTGGCGGGCGGGAGTCCCTACAATGAGCAGTTCTTC CASSLAGGSPYNEQFF
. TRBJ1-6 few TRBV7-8 TGTGCCAGCAGCTTAACCAGGGATTCACCCCTCCACTTT CASSLTRDSPLHF
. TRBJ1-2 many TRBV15 TGTGCCACCAGCAGAGCTTCAGGGAGCCCTATCAACTATGGCTACACCTTC CATSRASGSPINYGYTF
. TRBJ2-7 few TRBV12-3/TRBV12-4 TGTGCCAGCAGTTTAGGGGACCGTCTCGAAACCGGAGGCTACGAGCAGTACTTC CASSLGDRLETGGYEQYF
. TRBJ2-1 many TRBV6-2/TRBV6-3 TGTGCCAGCAGTGAGGGGGGGAGTATGAGTGAGCAGTTCTTC CASSEGGSMSEQFF
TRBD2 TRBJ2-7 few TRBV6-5 TGTGCCAGCAGTCAGACTAGCGTATCCTACGAGCAGTACTTC CASSQTSVSYEQYF
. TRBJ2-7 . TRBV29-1 TGCAGCGTTGGTGAACTAGCCCCCTACGAGCAGTACTTC CSVGELAPYEQYF
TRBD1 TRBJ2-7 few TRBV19 TGTGCCAGCAGTATCACGGACAGGGGTGGCGAGCAGTACTTC CASSITDRGGEQYF
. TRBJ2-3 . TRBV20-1 TGCAGTGCTGAAGGCTCAAACGGGGATACGCAGTATTTT CSAEGSNGDTQYF
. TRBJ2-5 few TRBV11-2 TGTGCCAGCAGCTTAGTCGGTAGAGACGTGTGGTCTGTTGAGACCCAGTACTTC CASSLVGRDVWSVETQYF